These 22 T cell receptor beta chains originate from one sample sequenced in a study of siplizumab effects on memory and regulatory T cells. Assay used: immunoSEQ multiplex PCR; TCRdb lists only in-frame clones, some missing. The sample lists 65,000 to 90,000 clones; 90% to 95% were seen once. The specimen sequenced was CD8+ T cells sorted from blood. These receptor sequences come from a human donor in good health.

This chain uses TRBV2 with TRBJ2-7; TRBD1 matches 12 bases. J lost 7 bases, V lost 6 bases, and 7 bases had no gene match. This CDR3 is built from 14 residues. The germline gives CDR1 SNHLY, CDR2 FYNNEI. CDR3 sequence: CASRAGTGGQEQYF. The CDR3 nucleotides read TGTGCCAGCAGGGCCGGGACAGGGGGCCAAGAGCAGTACTTC.

This chain links TRBV19 with TRBJ2-2, with D perhaps given as TRBD1 or TRBD2 (6 bases each). In germline, CDR1 is LNHDA, CDR2 SQIVND (reference sequence). Trimming pared 6 bases from V and 6 bases from J, leaving 14 bases between. The CDR3 runs 14 residues. The CDR3 spells CASSLGGGPGELFF. The CDR3 bases are TGTGCCAGTAGCCTGGGTGGGGGGCCCGGGGAGCTGTTTTTT.

This clone showed up just once. This CDR3 is also generated by other DNA sequences in the sample. V usage is TRBV4-3 and J usage is TRBJ1-1; D call uncertain. V lost 0 bases, J lost 5 bases, and 7 bases lay in between. CDR1 LGHNA and CDR2 YSLEER come from the germline V gene. The CDR3 has 13 amino acids. CDR3 bases: TGCGCCAGCAGCCAAGACAGCGGGACTGAAGCTTTCTTT. Translation: CASSQDSGTEAFF.

The chain recombines TRBV5-6 with TRBJ2-5; tentative D call: TRBD1 (5 bases). The germline CDR1 and CDR2 sequences are SGHDT and YYEEEE. V was pared by 4 bases and J by 2 bases, with 15 bases between. The CDR3 contains 15 residues. CDR3 loop: CASSLDWTNQETQYF. The CDR3 region has the DNA TGTGCCAGCAGCCTCGACTGGACAAATCAAGAGACCCAGTACTTC.

The V call is TRBV5-1, the J call TRBJ2-3, with D possibly matching TRBD2 (5 bases). Germline lookup yields CDR1 SGHRS and CDR2 YFSETQ. The CDR3 runs to 18 residues. Between the trimmed V and J ends, which lost 0 bases and 1 base, there was a span of 18 bases. CDR3 sequence: CASSLVGLAGDRTDTQYF. The CDR3 DNA follows: TGCGCCAGCAGCTTGGTGGGTCTAGCCGGAGATCGCACAGATACGCAGTATTTT.

The V call is TRBV9, the J call TRBJ2-5; D may be TRBD1 (5 bases). The end of the DNA fits TRBJ2-7 better, so the J call may be wrong. The CDR3 spans 16 residues. Germline assignment: CDR1 SGDLS and CDR2 YYNGEE. CDR3 protein: CASSGSSTAPTYEQYF. CDR3 DNA: TGTGCCAGCAGCGGGAGCTCGACAGCTCCCACCTACGAGCAGTACTTC.

The rearrangement links TRBV5-1 to TRBJ1-1; possibly TRBD1 for D (5 bases). This CDR3 is 14 amino acids long. Germline lookup yields CDR1 SGHRS and CDR2 YFSETQ. V shed 1 base and J shed 4 bases, with 11 bases lying between them. CDR3 bases: TGCGCCAGCAGCTTGTTGCAGGGCGGCACTGAAGCTTTCTTT. Translated, it gives CASSLLQGGTEAFF.

The genes are TRBV9 and TRBJ1-1; D perhaps matches TRBD1 (5 bases). Trimming shortened V by 3 bases and J by 2 bases, and 11 bases separated the two germline ends. Germline CDR1 reads SGDLS; CDR2 reads YYNGEE. There are 14 residues in the CDR3. The CDR3 protein is CASSGGAENTEAFF. CDR3 nucleotide sequence: TGTGCCAGCAGCGGCGGGGCAGAAAACACTGAAGCTTTCTTT.

The rearrangement uses TRBV27 and TRBJ1-2, with 10 bases fitting TRBD1. V shed 6 bases, J shed 5 bases, and the junction held 6 bases outside the gene matches. Per the germline V gene, CDR1 is MNHEY and CDR2 is SMNVEV (reference sequence). This CDR3 region has 14 residues. The CDR3 DNA reads TGTGCCAGCAGCGGGACAGGGGATCCTTATGGCTACACCTTC. This encodes CASSGTGDPYGYTF.

The chain joins TRBV2 to TRBJ2-1; 8 nucleotides line up with TRBD2. Looked up from germline, CDR1 is SNHLY and CDR2 is FYNNEI. J gave up 5 bases and V 3 bases, and 9 bases lay outside the gene matches. This CDR3 has 16 amino acids. As DNA, the CDR3 is TGTGCCAGCAGTGAGAGGACGGGGGGGCCGGACAATGAGCAGTTCTTC. It translates to CASSERTGGPDNEQFF. The full variable domain, rest sourced from reference TRBV2 and TRBJ2-1, is EPEVTQTPSHQVTQMGQEVILRCVPISNHLYFYWYRQILGQKVEFLVSFYNNEISEKSEIFDDQFSVERPDGSNFTLKIRSTKLEDSAMYFCASSERTGGPDNEQFFGPGTRLTVL.

The V and J genes are TRBV10-3 and TRBJ1-5; no firm D call. The ends were cut back, 2 bases at V and 3 bases at J, with 2 bases in the middle. The CDR3 has 12 residues. Germline CDR1 and CDR2: ENHRY and SYGVKD. The CDR3 nucleotides are TGTGCCATCAGTGAGGACAATCAGCCCCAGCATTTT. Its protein product is CAISEDNQPQHF.

This clone was observed once. The chain joins TRBV10-3 to TRBJ2-7, with 8 bases fitting TRBD1. This CDR3 region has 13 residues. Germline V gene lookup returns CDR1 ENHRY and CDR2 SYGVKD. V lost 10 bases and J lost 4; bases outside the gene matches: 9. CDR3 residues: CASLQGDGYEQYF. Here the CDR3 DNA reads TGTGCCAGCCTACAGGGGGATGGATACGAGCAGTACTTC.

The J gene is TRBJ1-6, the V gene TRBV6-1; a possible D gene is TRBD1 (6 bases). Trimming stripped 7 bases from V and 9 bases from J, with 16 bases between. Germline V lookup: CDR1 MNHNS, CDR2 SASEGT. CDR3 length: 14 amino acids. CDR3 sequence (DNA): TGTGCCAGCACCCTTGAAGGGGGGCTTTCACCCCTCCACTTT. Translation gives CASTLEGGLSPLHF.

This sequence joins TRBV4-2 and TRBJ2-1; weak D call: TRBD2 (6 bases). The CDR3 loop spans 16 amino acids. CDR1 is LGHNA, CDR2 YNFKEQ, per germline. V was clipped by 0 bases and J by 6 bases, with 15 bases between them. CDR3 protein: CASSQDPAGGSNEQFF. DNA of the CDR3: TGTGCCAGCAGCCAAGACCCAGCGGGCGGGTCCAATGAGCAGTTCTTC.

The table lists this clone with a count of one. The chain combines TRBV9 with TRBJ2-7, with TRBD1 identical over 9 bases. This CDR3 is built from 15 residues. With 3 bases clipped from V and 2 bases from J, the junction kept 6 bases outside the gene matches. Germline assignment: CDR1 SGDLS and CDR2 YYNGEE. The CDR3 sequence is CASSALWDRAYEQYF. The DNA for the CDR3 is TGTGCCAGCAGCGCGCTATGGGACAGGGCCTACGAGCAGTACTTC.

The chain recombines TRBV28 with TRBJ2-5; D may match TRBD1 or TRBD2 (5 bases each). This CDR3 is 14 amino acids long. CDR1 and CDR2 from the germline V gene are MDHEN and SYDVKM. V dropped 4 bases and J dropped 5 bases, with 14 bases sitting between them. As DNA, the CDR3 is TGTGCCAGCAGTTCCACGGGGCCTGGGGAGACCCAGTACTTC. It is translated as CASSSTGPGETQYF.

The gene calls are TRBV7-4 and TRBJ1-6; a weak D match, TRBD1 (5 bases). Trimming stripped 5 bases from V and 7 bases from J, with 24 bases between. The CDR3 sequence is 18 residues long. Germline CDR1 and CDR2: SGHVT and SQSDAQ. The CDR3 loop reads CASSTGFRGSRRNSPLHF. CDR3 coding DNA: TGTGCCAGCAGCACTGGATTTAGGGGCTCGAGGAGGAATTCACCCCTCCACTTT.

V usage is TRBV27 and J usage is TRBJ2-3; D gene unclear. Trimming took off 0 bases at V and 1 base at J, with 2 bases between the two ends. Germline lookup yields CDR1 MNHEY and CDR2 SMNVEV (reference sequence). The CDR3 sequence is 13 residues long. This CDR3 reads CASSLSGTDTQYF. The CDR3 region has the DNA TGTGCCAGCAGTTTATCGGGCACAGATACGCAGTATTTT.

This chain uses TRBV7-9 with TRBJ2-7, with 10 bases matching TRBD1. With V trimmed by 7 bases and J by 5 bases, 5 bases remained unmatched. The CDR3 loop spans 13 amino acids. In germline, CDR1 is SEHNR, CDR2 FQNEAQ (reference sequence). CDR3 protein: CASNSGTGDEQYF. The CDR3 DNA sequence: TGTGCCAGCAATTCCGGGACAGGGGACGAGCAGTACTTC.

This clone was seen just once. J is TRBJ2-1 and V is TRBV4-1, with 13 bases identical to TRBD2. V was clipped by 0 bases and J by 6 bases; unmatched bases: 2. CDR3 length: 16 amino acids. Germline assignment: CDR1 MGHRA and CDR2 YSYEKL. DNA for the CDR3: TGCGCCAGCAGCCAAGATCGACTAGCGGGAGGCAATGAGCAGTTCTTC. Amino acids: CASSQDRLAGGNEQFF.

V gene TRBV5-1 combines with J gene TRBJ2-7; a weak D match, TRBD2 (7 bases). This CDR3 comprises 14 residues. The germline V gene has CDR1 SGHRS and CDR2 YFSETQ. Trimming removed 0 bases from V and 5 bases from J, with 12 bases in between. CDR3 DNA sequence: TGCGCCAGCAGCTTGGTGGGGGGGCCTGACGAGCAGTACTTC. Translation: CASSLVGGPDEQYF.

V is TRBV2 and J is TRBJ2-1; 8 positions match TRBD2. The CDR3 spans 16 residues. The germline gives CDR1 SNHLY, CDR2 FYNNEI. Trimming cost V 5 bases and J 0 bases; bases outside gene matches: 6. As DNA, the CDR3 is TGTGCCAGCAGTATAGCGGGAACGGCCTCCTACAATGAGCAGTTCTTC. This encodes CASSIAGTASYNEQFF.